This TCR beta chain was captured in a study of blood T cell repertoires in COVID-19. The wider study: T cells, B-cell-depleted T cells, or PBMCs supplied cDNA or gDNA.

The CDR3 spans 14 residues. Germline loops: CDR1 SEHNR, CDR2 FQNEAQ (reference sequence). V was cut by 2 bases and J by 4 bases, with 11 bases left in between. This clone was seen just once. Repertoires were generated with immunoSEQ multiplex PCR, while TCRdb's copy carries only in-frame clones and drops some. This table holds more than 350,000 clones, over 75% found once. This chain links TRBV7-9 with TRBJ1-2, with D possibly being TRBD1 (5 bases). The TCR sequence derives from a man in his late teens or twenties who had recovered from COVID-19. Sequenced sample: PBMCs or T cells enriched from blood (not recorded which). This CDR3 reads CASSLQGVGYGYTF. In nucleotides, the CDR3 is TGTGCCAGCAGCTTACAGGGTGTAGGCTATGGCTACACCTTC.